This TCR beta chain was obtained from a study of vaccination and CD4 T cells after COVID-19 (dated by TCRdb to between 2022 and 2023). Broadly, across the study: Convalescent patients had a positive SARS-CoV-2 result on nasal swab PCR, and of these patients, fewer than ten had mild disease and one had severe disease. Overlapping spike peptide pools from SARS-CoV-2 and from the common cold coronaviruses HCoV-NL63, HCoV-OC43 and HCoV-229E were used as culture stimuli. As controls, cultures received a CEFX viral epitope pool (the positive control), an HIV-1 Nef peptide pool (the negative control), or no peptide at all. A few convalescent patients were sampled both early after vaccination (day 14) and late after vaccination (days 161 to 241). Post-COVID blood samples from convalescent patients were collected a median of roughly 100 days after diagnosis, with a range of roughly 30 to 161 days. In roughly 11 COVID-19 convalescent patients and a handful of infection-naive healthy vaccine recipients, the spike-specific CD4+ TCR repertoire before mRNA vaccination was compared with the repertoire after mRNA vaccination. The time from the second vaccine dose to post-vaccine blood sampling had a median of roughly 79 days and ranged from about 14 to 241 days. Participants got two doses of the Pfizer-BioNTech BNT162b2 vaccine (n=8) or two doses of the Moderna mRNA-1273 vaccine (n=2). Six males and four females were included in the convalescent cohort, with two Hispanic individuals, seven Caucasians, two Asians and one multiracial person represented.

Broad study findings and their caveats: In convalescent patients, a median approximately 90% of post-vaccine SARS-CoV-2-reactive clones were detected only after vaccination, suggesting vaccine-specific priming. Nearly all vaccine-specific clones in convalescent patients (304 of 307) were mono-reactive for SARS-CoV-2 spike rather than cross-reactive with common cold coronaviruses. The study included relatively few convalescent patients and did not analyze early timepoints after natural infection. The median number of SARS-CoV-2-reactive clonotypes rose from around 21 after infection to approximately 41 after vaccination, but the change was not significant.

With regard to this clonotype: Its antigen target is currently unknown. The input lacks base qualities; no much larger clone sits a single base away.

Sample time point, as interpreted from the label and publication: late sampling 161 to 241 days after vaccination in a few convalescent patients. This specimen's treatment or condition label, per the study, means: approximately nine-day PBMC culture with coronavirus spike peptide pools or control peptides (ViraFEST assay). The ViraFEST assay, used in the study, expanded antigen-specific T cells with peptide pools and then identified the expanded clonotypes through TCR sequencing. The convalescent patients' positive SARS-CoV-2 PCR tests were from March to December 2020, which was before the Alpha, Beta and Delta variants emerged in the United States. Approximately 2.1 million PBMCs per well were cultured in IMDM with about 5% human AB serum and roughly 9.3 IU/ml IL-2, plus 10 ug/ml peptide pools. Half of the culture medium was replaced with fresh IL-2-containing medium on days 3 and 7. After ten to eleven days of culture, CD4+ T cells were isolated by negative selection using the EasySep CD4+ T cell isolation kit. Ficoll-Paque Plus gradient centrifugation was used to isolate PBMCs from whole blood, and the isolated PBMCs were then either used fresh or cryopreserved at -140C. Each culture condition was generally run in triplicate wells.

The germline V gene specifies SGHTA as CDR1 and FQGTGA as CDR2. The CDR3 runs 19 amino acids, cysteine and phenylalanine included. Only the CDR3 DNA is retained, 57 bases long and in frame from the first base. V lost 2 bases and J lost 4 bases, and the count of bases not matched to a germline gene is 14. The library was obtained by PCR. DNA from cultured CD4+ T cells was subjected to TCR sequencing with the Oncomine TCR Beta short-read assay at the Johns Hopkins FTIC core. The QIAamp micro DNA kit was used to extract genomic DNA from the cultured CD4+ T cells. Oncomine TCR Beta libraries from cultured CD4+ T cells were pooled with unique dual indexes and sequenced on an Illumina iSeq 100. The paper's processing steps were these. Non-productive sequences were removed, and CDR3s that did not start with C, did not end with F or W, or were shorter than 7 amino acids were discarded. The MANAFEST web application identified antigen-specific clonotypes by comparing peptide-stimulated wells against reference wells and other culture wells. To be called positive, a clone needed an FDR below 0.05, an odds ratio above 5, and a productive frequency above 0.1% in at least two of three replicate wells. A clonotype counted as cross-reactive if it showed significant expansion both in the SARS-CoV-2 spike wells and in at least one common cold coronavirus spike condition. Levenshtein distances (stringdist) and unrooted phylogenetic trees (ape) in R version 3.6.1 were used to assess CDR3 homology. TCRdb redid the processing of the public reads, applying fastp at Q25 and MiXCR, and retained in-frame beta chains. When rows share a CDR3 protein, they turn into one entry using the most common DNA and genes. These V and J calls originate from TCRdb's pipeline instead of the authors' own analysis. Recorded for this sample are nearly 25,000 distinct CDR3 sequences; 30% of them occurred a single time. The ten largest clones represent approximately 2.8% of the sample.

The chain links TRBV7-3 with TRBJ2-3; TRBD1 fits 11 bases in the junction. The TCR was taken from a human donor who had recovered from COVID-19. The input for sequencing was CD4+ T cells from blood, cultured in vitro, taken about 7 months after SARS-CoV-2 vaccination. CDR3 sequence: CASSLQRTGGAGGSDTQYF. The sequence in DNA is TGTGCCAGCAGCTTACAAAGGACAGGGGGCGCGGGAGGCTCAGATACGCAGTATTTT.